These 26 T cell receptor beta chains share one sample of origin, sequenced in a study of blood T cell repertoires in COVID-19. The data were produced by immunoSEQ multiplex PCR, yet TCRdb's version contains in-frame clones alone and is incomplete. The sample has 140,000 to 150,000 clones, around 80% seen once. Sequenced material: peripheral blood. Receptors originate from a man in his 70s who had recovered from COVID-19.

This clone appeared once. This sequence joins TRBV7-9 and TRBJ2-7, with 13 bases that match TRBD2. The length of the CDR3 is 15 residues. The junction had 3 bases not matched to a gene; V was cut back by 1 base and J by 6 bases. Germline V gives CDR1 SEHNR, CDR2 FQNEAQ (reference sequence). DNA for the CDR3: TGTGCCAGCAGCTTAGGGGGACTAGCGGGAAGCGAGCAGTACTTC. Protein sequence: CASSLGGLAGSEQYF.

The chain combines TRBV10-3 with TRBJ2-1; 10 nucleotides align to TRBD1. V trimming: 8 bases; J trimming: 5 bases; junction bases outside the gene matches: 3. The CDR3 contains 13 residues. The V gene's germline CDR1 is ENHRY and CDR2 SYGVKD. CDR3 in amino acids: CAIRGQGDNEQFF. The CDR3 region has the DNA TGTGCCATCCGCGGACAGGGGGACAATGAGCAGTTCTTC.

This rearrangement joins TRBV7-9 to TRBJ2-5; D may be TRBD2 (7 bases). The V gene lost 8 bases and the J gene lost 0 bases, with 25 bases spanning the gap. The CDR3 is made up of 18 amino acids. Germline CDR1 is SEHNR and CDR2 is FQNEAQ (reference sequence). The CDR3 loop reads CASGKTGRAATYQETQYF. For the CDR3, the DNA is TGTGCCAGCGGAAAAACAGGGAGGGCAGCGACCTACCAAGAGACCCAGTACTTC.

The chain links TRBV7-6 to TRBJ2-3; TRBD1 matches 10 bases. Germline assignment: CDR1 SGHVS and CDR2 FNYEAQ. Trimming took 1 base from V and 2 from J; bases not matched to a gene: 0. This CDR3 comprises 15 residues. CDR3 nucleotide sequence: TGTGCCAGCAGCTTAGGACAGGGGGCCACAGATACGCAGTATTTT. This sequence encodes CASSLGQGATDTQYF.

The chain uses TRBV6-2 or TRBV6-3 and TRBJ2-7; D unresolved. The length of the CDR3 is 12 residues. Deletions cut 3 bases from V and 2 bases from J, with 5 bases between. CDR1 is MNHEY, CDR2 SVGEGT, per germline. CDR3 bases: TGTGCCAGCAGTTATGAGGCCTACGAGCAGTACTTC. It specifies CASSYEAYEQYF.

The chain links TRBV7-2 to TRBJ2-7; possibly TRBD2 for D (5 bases). The V end lost 4 bases, the J end lost 6 bases, and 13 bases lay between the germline ends. This CDR3 has 13 amino acids. Germline V lookup: CDR1 SGHTA, CDR2 FQGNSA. Here the CDR3 reads CASSSASGGEQYF. The CDR3 region has the DNA TGTGCCAGCAGCTCGGCGAGCGGTGGCGAGCAGTACTTC. Full variable domain (outside the CDR3, taken from reference TRBV7-2 and TRBJ2-7): GAGVSQSPSNKVTEKGKDVELRCDPISGHTALYWYRQSLGQGLEFLIYFQGNSAPDKSGLPSDRFSAERTGGSVSTLTIQRTQQEDSAVYLCASSSASGGEQYFGPGTRLTVT.

This chain links TRBV18 with TRBJ2-1; D is perhaps TRBD2 (5 bases). V gave up 2 bases and J gave up 0 bases, with 8 bases separating them. Germline V gene data show CDR1 as KGHSH and CDR2 as LQKENI. The CDR3 length is 15 residues. CDR3 amino acids: CASSPGLNSYNEQFF. The CDR3 DNA reads TGTGCCAGCTCACCAGGACTGAACTCCTACAATGAGCAGTTCTTC.

The chain joins TRBV14 to TRBJ2-3, with a tentative D call TRBD2 (5 bases). This CDR3 comprises 14 residues. The germline CDR1 and CDR2 sequences are SGHDN and FVKESK. The V gene lost 4 bases and the J gene lost 2 bases, with 10 bases spanning the gap. The DNA for the CDR3 is TGTGCCAGCAGCCGCCGGGATTTCACAGATACGCAGTATTTT. Translated, it gives CASSRRDFTDTQYF.

This clone is judged medium-sized (0.01 to 0.1%). This chain links TRBV5-1 with TRBJ1-4; D may be TRBD1 (6 bases). The CDR3 totals 15 residues. Germline values: CDR1 SGHRS, CDR2 YFSETQ. Trimming cost V 3 bases and J 3 bases, with 12 bases left between them. CDR3 region: CASSWGGAANEKLFF. CDR3 DNA: TGCGCCAGCAGCTGGGGGGGCGCGGCTAATGAAAAACTGTTTTTT.

V gene TRBV3-1 (or the pseudogene TRBV3-2) combines with J gene TRBJ2-5; D unclear. The CDR3 has 11 residues. Germline values: CDR1 LGHDT, CDR2 YNNKEL (reference sequence). V was trimmed by 4 bases and J by 3 bases, leaving 3 bases between them. The CDR3 sequence: CASSLKETQYF. CDR3 bases: TGTGCCAGCAGCCTCAAAGAGACCCAGTACTTC.

V and J are TRBV4-1 and TRBJ2-5, with D uncertain. V lost 4 bases, J lost 4 bases, and 10 bases lay in between. Per the germline V gene, CDR1 is MGHRA and CDR2 is YSYEKL. The CDR3 consists of 13 residues. The CDR3: CASSRQTIETQYF. The CDR3 nucleotides read TGCGCCAGCAGCCGGCAAACCATAGAGACCCAGTACTTC.

The genes are TRBV2 and TRBJ2-3, with a tentative D call TRBD1 (6 bases). The CDR3 has 14 amino acids. V lost 10 bases and J lost 0, with 14 bases in between. CDR1 and CDR2 from the germline V gene are SNHLY and FYNNEI. CDR3 nucleotides: TGTGCCACCCGGGACATCTCTAGCACAGATACGCAGTATTTT. This sequence encodes CATRDISSTDTQYF.

This chain uses TRBV11-2 with TRBJ1-1, with D tentatively TRBD1 (5 bases). Trimming shortened V by 3 bases and J by 5 bases, and 10 bases separated the two germline ends. CDR1 is SGHAT, CDR2 FQNNGV, per germline. The CDR3 extends over 13 amino acids. The CDR3 loop reads CASSFPGGTEAFF. As DNA, the CDR3 is TGTGCCAGCAGCTTCCCGGGGGGGACTGAAGCTTTCTTT.

The rearrangement links TRBV7-9 to TRBJ2-1; no clear D. Trimming pared 7 bases from V and 0 bases from J, leaving 7 bases between. This CDR3 is built from 13 residues. Germline V gene data show CDR1 as SEHNR and CDR2 as FQNEAQ (reference sequence). CDR3 region: CASTYTSYNEQFF. CDR3 sequence (DNA): TGTGCCAGCACCTACACCTCCTACAATGAGCAGTTCTTC. The full variable domain, completed using reference TRBV7-9 and TRBJ2-1, is DTGVSQNPRHKITKRGQNVTFRCDPISEHNRLYWYRQTLGQGPEFLTYFQNEAQLEKSRLLSDRFSAERPKGSFSTLEIQRTEQGDSAMYLCASTYTSYNEQFFGPGTRLTVL.

The chain links TRBV30 to TRBJ2-5; TRBD2 agrees at 14 bases. The germline V gene has CDR1 GTSNPN and CDR2 SVGIG (reference sequence). The CDR3 totals 16 residues. Germline trimming cut 3 bases from V and 4 bases from J; bases unmatched to any gene: 7. The CDR3: CAWSGLAGGGLETQYF. Written as DNA, the CDR3 is TGTGCCTGGAGCGGACTAGCGGGAGGTGGTTTAGAGACCCAGTACTTC.

The J gene is TRBJ2-7, the V gene TRBV4-3, with D unclear. CDR3 length: 13 amino acids. The V gene lost 0 bases and the J gene lost 2 bases, with 5 bases spanning the gap. Germline assignment: CDR1 LGHNA and CDR2 YSLEER. The CDR3: CASSQDGAYEQYF. The CDR3, as DNA: TGCGCCAGCAGCCAAGACGGAGCCTACGAGCAGTACTTC.

V is TRBV2 and J is TRBJ1-3; D is unclear. The CDR3 is made up of 13 amino acids. Germline V gives CDR1 SNHLY, CDR2 FYNNEI. V was cut by 3 bases and J by 3 bases, with 6 bases left in between. The CDR3 loop is CASSDGVGNTIYF. The CDR3 nucleotides are TGTGCCAGCAGTGACGGGGTTGGAAACACCATATATTTT. The complete variable domain, with remaining parts taken from reference TRBV2 and TRBJ1-3, reads EPEVTQTPSHQVTQMGQEVILRCVPISNHLYFYWYRQILGQKVEFLVSFYNNEISEKSEIFDDQFSVERPDGSNFTLKIRSTKLEDSAMYFCASSDGVGNTIYFGEGSWLTVV.

The chain joins TRBV2 to TRBJ2-5; 12 positions agree with TRBD1. The CDR3 runs to 14 residues. CDR1 is SNHLY and CDR2 is FYNNEI in the germline V gene. The ends lost 7 bases at V and 6 bases at J; junction bases unmatched: 6. The CDR3: CASTGTGGVKTQYF. Here the CDR3 DNA reads TGTGCCAGCACCGGGACAGGGGGCGTTAAGACCCAGTACTTC.

This clone was counted a few times. The identical CDR3 is also encoded by other nucleotide sequences in the sample. The genes are TRBV20-1 and TRBJ2-7; D might be TRBD1 (6 bases). This CDR3 comprises 11 residues. Trimming removed 3 bases at V and 3 bases at J, with 6 bases between. Germline-derived CDR1 and CDR2 are DFQATT and SNEGSKA (reference sequence). CDR3 nucleotide sequence: TGCAGTGCTAGGGACAGCTACGAGCAGTACTTC. Amino acids: CSARDSYEQYF.

This clone was detected once. The chain carries TRBV15 and TRBJ2-3; D perhaps matches TRBD2 (5 bases). The germline V gene encodes CDR1 LNHNV and CDR2 YYDKDF (reference sequence). This CDR3 has 16 amino acids. The ends were cut back, 6 bases at V and 1 base at J, with 17 bases in the middle. The CDR3 DNA is TGTGCCACCAGGTCGGCGGGCGCACCGGGCACAGATACGCAGTATTTT. Its protein product is CATRSAGAPGTDTQYF.

The CDR3 DNA reads as TGTGCCACGATCGGGGGAGTAGGGACCGGGGAGCTGTTTTTT. Encoded protein: CATIGGVGTGELFF. This chain links TRBV7-9 with TRBJ2-2, with D perhaps TRBD2 (6 bases). Trimming took off 10 bases at V and 5 bases at J, with 17 bases between the two ends. Germline CDR1 SEHNR, CDR2 FQNEAQ (reference sequence). The CDR3 extends over 14 amino acids.

This clone was counted a single time. This chain uses TRBV2 with TRBJ1-2, with a weak D call TRBD1 (6 bases). The germline V gene encodes CDR1 SNHLY and CDR2 FYNNEI. Trimming stripped 6 bases from V and 0 bases from J, with 8 bases between. This CDR3 spans 13 amino acids. For the CDR3, the DNA is TGTGCCAGCAGGACAGGAGCTAACTATGGCTACACCTTC. Encoded protein: CASRTGANYGYTF. Using reference TRBV2 and TRBJ1-2 for the parts outside the CDR3, the full variable domain is EPEVTQTPSHQVTQMGQEVILRCVPISNHLYFYWYRQILGQKVEFLVSFYNNEISEKSEIFDDQFSVERPDGSNFTLKIRSTKLEDSAMYFCASRTGANYGYTFGSGTRLTVV.

This chain's CDR3 is CASSSTPIGIFSEQYF. DNA of the CDR3: TGTGCCAGCAGCTCTACCCCCATCGGGATTTTCAGCGAGCAGTACTTC. The chain combines TRBV3-1 (or the pseudogene TRBV3-2) with TRBJ2-7; maybe TRBD2 (5 bases). Trimming took off 5 bases at V and 6 bases at J, with 23 bases between the two ends. This CDR3 is built from 16 residues. The V gene's germline CDR1 is LGHDT and CDR2 YNNKEL (reference sequence).

This rearrangement joins TRBV9 to TRBJ1-2; D not certain. Trimming left V 0 bases short and J 5 bases short, with 14 bases between. The CDR3 has 15 amino acids. CDR1 is SGDLS, CDR2 YYNGEE, per germline. The chain's CDR3 is CASSVGQEGFYGYTF. The CDR3, as DNA: TGTGCCAGCAGCGTAGGGCAGGAAGGATTTTATGGCTACACCTTC.

CDR3 in DNA: TGTGCCAGCAGAGATGGACAGGGGAGGGACACCGGGGAGCTGTTTTTT. The encoded protein is CASRDGQGRDTGELFF. The chain has TRBV2 and TRBJ2-2, with 9 bases identical to TRBD1. Trimming at V came to 6 bases and at J to 3 bases, leaving 8 bases not matched to a gene. This CDR3 region has 16 residues. Per germline, CDR1 SNHLY and CDR2 FYNNEI.

This clone appeared once. The V gene is TRBV6-2 or TRBV6-3, the J gene TRBJ2-3, with 14 bases matching TRBD2. V was pared by 2 bases and J by 4 bases, with 14 bases of the junction left unmatched. Germline loops: CDR1 MNHEY, CDR2 SVGEGT. This CDR3 is 20 amino acids long. Here the CDR3 reads CASSYPRLAGGFRRADTQYF. CDR3 sequence (DNA): TGTGCCAGCAGTTACCCGCGACTAGCGGGAGGGTTTAGGCGTGCAGATACGCAGTATTTT.